This TCR beta chain was profiled in a study of cytomegalovirus exposure and HLA in healthy donors. This clone came up a few times. With 60 Vbeta and 13 Jbeta primers, the PCR was carried out. Libraries were prepared by immunoSEQ multiplex PCR; TCRdb keeps only in-frame clonotypes and omits some of them. The profile shows roughly 97,000 clones, 10% of them singletons. The V gene's germline CDR1 is WNHNN and CDR2 SYGVQD (reference sequence). Trimming removed 3 bases from V and 5 bases from J, with 17 bases in between. The CDR3 covers 16 residues. This chain links TRBV10-1 with TRBJ2-1; D may be TRBD1 (5 bases). The source is a man aged 40-49 years in good health and CMV-seropositive. Sequencing was performed on PBMCs. CDR3 loop: CASSDQGRAHDNEQFF. CDR3 in DNA: TGCGCCAGCAGTGACCAGGGTCGGGCTCACGACAATGAGCAGTTCTTC.